This paragraph covers one TCR beta chain sequence. What it binds is unknown. A read error may account for a junction end that differs from germline. The data derive from a study of shared clonotypes between healthy human individuals. Broader study findings: Apart from blood, nothing was sampled; tissue repertoires likely differ.

Splitting of each subset's genomic DNA was done evenly across several immunoSEQ plates. The assay was immunoSEQ multiplex PCR, and TCRdb's table has in-frame clones only and misses some. The sample has nearly 750,000 clones; approximately 72% are singletons. This clonotype originated in a woman under 40 in good health. Sequencing was performed on memory CD4+ T cells sorted from blood. Subset: CD45RA-negative fraction.

The CDR3 protein is CASSLGPGGAPDGYTF. The DNA for the CDR3 is TGTGCCAGCAGCTTGGGGCCAGGGGGCGCGCCTGATGGCTACACCTTT. The chain links TRBV7-2 to TRBJ1-2; TRBD1 agrees at 8 bases. Germline CDR1 is SGHTA and CDR2 is FQGNSA. This CDR3 is built from 16 residues.